The rows below give T cell receptor beta chains drawn from one sample of a study of PD-L1 blockade in urothelial cancer. Produced via immunoSEQ multiplex PCR; TCRdb's table is partial and in-frame only. The table shows around 45,000 clones, with around 90% occurring only once. The material sequenced was PBMCs, taken around atezolizumab (anti-PD-L1) treatment. These receptor sequences come from a woman between 55 and 75 years old with urothelial cancer. The CDR3 runs from the conserved cysteine through the conserved F or W. The D gene is left open where the match is weak. A row's size may be missing; if present it is once, few, many or a size class.

V: TRBV28
size: NA
J: TRBJ2-2
D: NA
DNA: TGTGCCAGCAGTTTACAAACCTACGCGAACACCGGGGAGCTGTTTTTT
CDR3: CASSLQTYANTGELFF

V: TRBV19
size: NA
J: TRBJ2-2
D: TRBD1
DNA: TGTGCCAGTATCGATCCATCCTTAACAGGGGGGAACACCGGGGAGCTGTTTTTT
CDR3: CASIDPSLTGGNTGELFF

V: TRBV7-9
size: NA
J: TRBJ2-7
D: NA
DNA: TGTGCCAGCAGCTACTCGGGACTGGCGGGTTACGAGCAGTACTTC
CDR3: CASSYSGLAGYEQYF

V: TRBV27
size: NA
J: TRBJ2-3
D: NA
DNA: TGTGCCAGCAGTTTATACAGGGGGGGACACACAGATACGCAGTATTTT
CDR3: CASSLYRGGHTDTQYF

V: TRBV5-4
size: NA
J: TRBJ2-7
D: NA
DNA: TGTGCCAGCACGCTACCGGGAGCCTACGAGCAGTACTTC
CDR3: CASTLPGAYEQYF

V: TRBV6-4
size: NA
J: TRBJ2-1
D: NA
DNA: TGTGCCAGCAGTGGGGCCAAGAGTGAGCAGTTCTTC
CDR3: CASSGAKSEQFF

V: TRBV7-2
size: NA
J: TRBJ1-5
D: NA
DNA: TGTGCCAGCAGCCCTCGGGACACAAGCAATCAGCCCCAGCATTTT
CDR3: CASSPRDTSNQPQHF

V: TRBV6-4
size: NA
J: TRBJ2-7
D: TRBD2
DNA: TGTGCCAGCAGTGAGGAAGCGGGAGGTTTACACGAGCAGTACTTC
CDR3: CASSEEAGGLHEQYF

V: TRBV4-2
size: NA
J: TRBJ2-4
D: TRBD2
DNA: TGTGCCAGCAGCCAAGATCGTAGCGGGGGGCCCTACGTGAACATTCAGTACTTC
CDR3: CASSQDRSGGPYVNIQYF

V: TRBV11-2
size: once
J: TRBJ2-1
D: TRBD2
DNA: TGTGCCAGCAGCTTTAGCGGGGGGGAGCACAATGAGCAGTTCTTC
CDR3: CASSFSGGEHNEQFF

V: TRBV7-8
size: NA
J: TRBJ2-7
D: TRBD1
DNA: TGTGCCAGCAGCTTAGGGGACAGCGCGGGGCAGTACTTC
CDR3: CASSLGDSAGQYF

V: TRBV5-4
size: NA
J: TRBJ2-2
D: NA
DNA: TGTGCCAGCCTCTTGGGCCCCGCCGGGACCGGGGAGCTGTTTTTT
CDR3: CASLLGPAGTGELFF

V: TRBV11-2
size: NA
J: TRBJ2-3
D: TRBD2
DNA: TGTGCCAGCAGCTTAGGGTTAGCGGGTCGGACAGATACGCAGTATTTT
CDR3: CASSLGLAGRTDTQYF

V: TRBV19
size: NA
J: TRBJ1-2
D: NA
DNA: TGTGCCAGTAGTATGGTTATTCAGCGGAACTATGGCTACACCTTC
CDR3: CASSMVIQRNYGYTF

V: TRBV5-4
size: NA
J: TRBJ1-4
D: TRBD1
DNA: TGTGCCAGCAGCCAGCCGGGACAGGAGAATGAAAAACTGTTTTTT
CDR3: CASSQPGQENEKLFF

V: TRBV5-6
size: NA
J: TRBJ2-3
D: NA
DNA: TGTGCCAGCAGCTCCCGAAACAGGGAATTGCGTTGGCCAGATACGCAGTATTTT
CDR3: CASSSRNRELRWPDTQYF

V: TRBV7-6
size: NA
J: TRBJ2-3
D: NA
DNA: TGTGCCAGCAGCTCCATCCGCACAGATACGCAGTATTTT
CDR3: CASSSIRTDTQYF

V: TRBV6-5
size: NA
J: TRBJ1-5
D: TRBD1
DNA: TGTGCCAGCAGTTCTAATGACAGGGAAGGGTGGCAGCCCCAGCATTTT
CDR3: CASSSNDREGWQPQHF

V: TRBV19
size: NA
J: TRBJ2-7
D: TRBD1
DNA: TGTGCCAGTACCCTGGGACAGGGAAACGAGCAGTACTTC
CDR3: CASTLGQGNEQYF

V: TRBV18
size: NA
J: TRBJ2-7
D: TRBD1
DNA: TGTGCCAGCTCGGGCACAGGGGTAGAAGAGCAGTACTTC
CDR3: CASSGTGVEEQYF

V: TRBV10-2
size: NA
J: TRBJ2-3
D: NA
DNA: TGCGCCAGCAGTGATGTGGGGACAATTGGAGATACGCAGTATTTT
CDR3: CASSDVGTIGDTQYF

V: TRBV7-2
size: NA
J: TRBJ1-6
D: TRBD1
DNA: TGTGCCAGCAGCTGGGGGACAGGGGGGCATTCACCCCTCCACTTT
CDR3: CASSWGTGGHSPLHF